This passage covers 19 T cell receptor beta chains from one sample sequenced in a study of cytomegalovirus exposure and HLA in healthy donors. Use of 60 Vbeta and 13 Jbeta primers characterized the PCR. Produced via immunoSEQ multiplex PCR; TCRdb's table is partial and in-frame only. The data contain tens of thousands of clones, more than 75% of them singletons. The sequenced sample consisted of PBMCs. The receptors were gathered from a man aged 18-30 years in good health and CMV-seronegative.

CDR3 sequence (DNA): TGTGCCAGCAGCGAACGAAGACTAGCGGGGGTCAATGAGCAGTTCTTC. Encoded protein: CASSERRLAGVNEQFF. The chain links TRBV9 to TRBJ2-1, with 12 bases that match TRBD2. The CDR3 totals 16 residues. V gave up 3 bases and J gave up 6 bases; unmatched junction bases: 7. In germline, CDR1 is SGDLS, CDR2 YYNGEE.

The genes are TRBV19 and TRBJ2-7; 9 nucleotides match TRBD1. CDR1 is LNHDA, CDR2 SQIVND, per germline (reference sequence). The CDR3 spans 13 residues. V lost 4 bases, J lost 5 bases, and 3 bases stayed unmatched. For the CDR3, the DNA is TGTGCCAGTAGTAACAGGGGGCTCCACGAGCAGTACTTC. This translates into CASSNRGLHEQYF.

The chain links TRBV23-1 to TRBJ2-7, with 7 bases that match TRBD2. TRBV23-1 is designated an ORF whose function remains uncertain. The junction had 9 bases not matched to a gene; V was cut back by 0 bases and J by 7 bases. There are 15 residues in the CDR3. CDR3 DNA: TGCGCCAGCAGTCAATCACGCAGCCCCGGGGGGGAGCAGTACTTC. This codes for CASSQSRSPGGEQYF.

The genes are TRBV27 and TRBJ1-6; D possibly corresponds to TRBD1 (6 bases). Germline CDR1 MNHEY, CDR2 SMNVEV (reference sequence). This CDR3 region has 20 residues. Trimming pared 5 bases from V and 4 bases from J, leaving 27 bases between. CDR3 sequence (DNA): TGTGCCAGCAGTCCGCGCCCGGACAGACCCATGACATCTTATAATTCACCCCTCCACTTT. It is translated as CASSPRPDRPMTSYNSPLHF.

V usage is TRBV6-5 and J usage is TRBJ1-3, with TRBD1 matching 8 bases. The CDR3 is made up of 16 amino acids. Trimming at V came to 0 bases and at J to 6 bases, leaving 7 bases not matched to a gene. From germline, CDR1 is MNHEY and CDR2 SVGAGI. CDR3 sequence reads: CASSYSQGASLNTIYF. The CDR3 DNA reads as TGTGCCAGCAGTTACTCGCAGGGGGCGAGCCTAAACACCATATATTTT.

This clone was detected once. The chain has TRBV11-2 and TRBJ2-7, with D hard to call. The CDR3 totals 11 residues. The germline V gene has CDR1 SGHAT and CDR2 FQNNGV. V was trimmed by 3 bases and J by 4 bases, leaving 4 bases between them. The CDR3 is CASSFVYEQYF. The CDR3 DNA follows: TGTGCCAGCAGCTTCGTTTACGAGCAGTACTTC.

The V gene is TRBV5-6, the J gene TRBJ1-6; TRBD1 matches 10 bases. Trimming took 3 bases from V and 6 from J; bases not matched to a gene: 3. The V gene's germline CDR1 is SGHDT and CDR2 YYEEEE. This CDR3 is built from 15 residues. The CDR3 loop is CASSSRDRGNSPLHF. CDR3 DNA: TGTGCCAGCAGCTCCCGGGACAGGGGTAATTCACCCCTCCACTTT.

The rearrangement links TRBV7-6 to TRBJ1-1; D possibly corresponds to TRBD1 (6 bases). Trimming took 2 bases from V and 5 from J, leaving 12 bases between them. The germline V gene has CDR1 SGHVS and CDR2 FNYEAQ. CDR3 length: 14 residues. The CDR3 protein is CASSLPGQWTEAFF. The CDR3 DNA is TGTGCCAGCAGCTTACCGGGACAATGGACTGAAGCTTTCTTT.

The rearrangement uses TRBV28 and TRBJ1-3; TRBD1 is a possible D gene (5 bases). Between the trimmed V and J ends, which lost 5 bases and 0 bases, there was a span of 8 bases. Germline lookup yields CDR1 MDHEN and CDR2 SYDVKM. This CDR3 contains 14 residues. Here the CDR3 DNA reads TGTGCCAGCAGTACTCAGGGCTCTGGAAACACCATATATTTT. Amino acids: CASSTQGSGNTIYF.

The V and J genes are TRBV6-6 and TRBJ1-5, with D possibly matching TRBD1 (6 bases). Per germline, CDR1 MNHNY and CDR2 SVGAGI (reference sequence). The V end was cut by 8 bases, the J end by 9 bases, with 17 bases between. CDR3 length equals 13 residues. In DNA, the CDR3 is TGTGCCAGCCTAACCAAGGGGGAGCCGCCCCAGCATTTT. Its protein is CASLTKGEPPQHF.

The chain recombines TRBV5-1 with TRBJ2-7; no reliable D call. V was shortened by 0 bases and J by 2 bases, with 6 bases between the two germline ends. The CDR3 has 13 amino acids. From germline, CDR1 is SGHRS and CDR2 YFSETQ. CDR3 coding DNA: TGCGCCAGCAGCTTGGGTAGTACCTACGAGCAGTACTTC. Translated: CASSLGSTYEQYF.

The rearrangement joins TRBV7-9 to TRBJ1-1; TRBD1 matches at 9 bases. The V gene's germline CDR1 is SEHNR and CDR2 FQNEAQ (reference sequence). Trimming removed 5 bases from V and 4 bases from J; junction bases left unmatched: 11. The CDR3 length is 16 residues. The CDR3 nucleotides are TGTGCCAGCAGCCGTGCCGGGGACAGGGAGGCCACTGAAGCTTTCTTT. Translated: CASSRAGDREATEAFF.

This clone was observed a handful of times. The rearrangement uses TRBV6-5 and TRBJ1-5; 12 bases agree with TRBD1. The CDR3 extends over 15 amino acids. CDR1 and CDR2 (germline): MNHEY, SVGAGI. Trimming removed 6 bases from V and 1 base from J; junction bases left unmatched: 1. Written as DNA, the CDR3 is TGTGCCAGCAGGGGGACAGGGGGCAGCAATCAGCCCCAGCATTTT. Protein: CASRGTGGSNQPQHF.

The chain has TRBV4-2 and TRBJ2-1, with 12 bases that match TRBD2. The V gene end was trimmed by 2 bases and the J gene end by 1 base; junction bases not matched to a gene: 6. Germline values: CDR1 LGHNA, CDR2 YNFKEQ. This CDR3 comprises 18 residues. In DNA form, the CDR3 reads TGTGCCAGCAGCCAACTAGCGGGGGGGGGAAGGTCCTACAATGAGCAGTTCTTC. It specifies CASSQLAGGGRSYNEQFF.

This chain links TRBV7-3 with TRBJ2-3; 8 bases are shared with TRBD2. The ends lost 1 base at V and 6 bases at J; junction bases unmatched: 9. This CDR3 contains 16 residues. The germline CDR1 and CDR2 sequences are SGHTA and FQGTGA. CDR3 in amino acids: CASSLNSGAVSDTQYF. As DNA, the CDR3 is TGTGCCAGCAGCTTAAATAGCGGGGCCGTGTCGGATACGCAGTATTTT.

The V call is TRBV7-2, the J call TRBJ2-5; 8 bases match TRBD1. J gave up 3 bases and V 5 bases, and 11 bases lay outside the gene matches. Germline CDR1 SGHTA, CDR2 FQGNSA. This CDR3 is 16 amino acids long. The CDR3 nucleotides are TGTGCCAGCAGCCTAGGAAGGACAGGGTGGAAAGAGACCCAGTACTTC. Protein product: CASSLGRTGWKETQYF. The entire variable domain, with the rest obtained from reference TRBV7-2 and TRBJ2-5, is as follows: GAGVSQSPSNKVTEKGKDVELRCDPISGHTALYWYRQSLGQGLEFLIYFQGNSAPDKSGLPSDRFSAERTGGSVSTLTIQRTQQEDSAVYLCASSLGRTGWKETQYFGPGTRLLVL.

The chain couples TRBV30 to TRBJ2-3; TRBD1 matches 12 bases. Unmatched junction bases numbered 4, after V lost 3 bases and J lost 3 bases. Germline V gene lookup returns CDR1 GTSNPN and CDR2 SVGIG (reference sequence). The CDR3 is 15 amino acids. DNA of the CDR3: TGTGCCTGGAGGGGACAGGGGGCTAGGACAGATACGCAGTATTTT. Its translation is CAWRGQGARTDTQYF.

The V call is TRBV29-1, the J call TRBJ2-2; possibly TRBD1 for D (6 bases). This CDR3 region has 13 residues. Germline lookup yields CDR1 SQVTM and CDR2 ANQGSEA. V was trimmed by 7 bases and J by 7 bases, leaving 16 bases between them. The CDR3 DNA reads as TGCAGCGCGGCAGGGGAAATCTTCGGGGAGCTGTTTTTT. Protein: CSAAGEIFGELFF.

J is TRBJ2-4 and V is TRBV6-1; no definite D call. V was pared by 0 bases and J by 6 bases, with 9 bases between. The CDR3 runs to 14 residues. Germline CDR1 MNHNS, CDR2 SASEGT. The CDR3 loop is CASSEARGTNIQYF. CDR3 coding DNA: TGTGCCAGCAGTGAAGCGCGCGGAACAAACATTCAGTACTTC.